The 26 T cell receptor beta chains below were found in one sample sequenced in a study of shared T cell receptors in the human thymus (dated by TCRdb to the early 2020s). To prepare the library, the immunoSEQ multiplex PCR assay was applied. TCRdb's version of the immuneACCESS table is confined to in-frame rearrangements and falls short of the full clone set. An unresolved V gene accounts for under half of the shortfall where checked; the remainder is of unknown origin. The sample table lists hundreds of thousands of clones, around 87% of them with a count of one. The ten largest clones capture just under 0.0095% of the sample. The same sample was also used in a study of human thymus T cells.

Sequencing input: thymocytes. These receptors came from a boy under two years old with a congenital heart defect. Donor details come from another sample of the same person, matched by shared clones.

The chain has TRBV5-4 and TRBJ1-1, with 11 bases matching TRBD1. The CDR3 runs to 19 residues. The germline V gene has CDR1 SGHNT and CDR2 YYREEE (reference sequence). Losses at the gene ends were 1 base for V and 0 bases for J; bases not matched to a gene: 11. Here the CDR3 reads CASSLYLGQGADMNTEAFF. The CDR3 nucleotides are TGTGCCAGCAGCTTGTACTTAGGACAGGGGGCAGACATGAACACTGAAGCTTTCTTT. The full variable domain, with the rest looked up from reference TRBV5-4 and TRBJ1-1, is ETGVTQSPTHLIKTRGQQVTLRCSSQSGHNTVSWYQQALGQGPQFIFQYYREEENGRGNFPPRFSGLQFPNYSSELNVNALELDDSALYLCASSLYLGQGADMNTEAFFGQGTRLTVV.

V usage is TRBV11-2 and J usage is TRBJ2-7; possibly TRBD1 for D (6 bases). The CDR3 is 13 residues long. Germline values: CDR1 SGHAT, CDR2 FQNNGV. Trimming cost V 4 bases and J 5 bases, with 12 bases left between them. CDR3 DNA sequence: TGTGCCAGCAGCTATCAGGGGAAGGACGAGCAGTACTTC. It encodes CASSYQGKDEQYF.

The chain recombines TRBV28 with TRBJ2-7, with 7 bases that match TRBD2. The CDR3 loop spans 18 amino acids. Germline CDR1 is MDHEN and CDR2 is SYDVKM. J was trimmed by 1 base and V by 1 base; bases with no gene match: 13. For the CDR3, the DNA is TGTGCCAGCAGTTTATACCCCTCCAGACTAGCTCGGTCCTACGAGCAGTACTTC. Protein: CASSLYPSRLARSYEQYF.

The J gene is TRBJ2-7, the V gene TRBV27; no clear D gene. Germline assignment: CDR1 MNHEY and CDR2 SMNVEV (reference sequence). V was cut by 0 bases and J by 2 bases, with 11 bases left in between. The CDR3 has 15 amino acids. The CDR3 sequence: CASSLSPQPTYEQYF. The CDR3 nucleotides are TGTGCCAGCAGTTTATCGCCACAGCCAACCTACGAGCAGTACTTC.

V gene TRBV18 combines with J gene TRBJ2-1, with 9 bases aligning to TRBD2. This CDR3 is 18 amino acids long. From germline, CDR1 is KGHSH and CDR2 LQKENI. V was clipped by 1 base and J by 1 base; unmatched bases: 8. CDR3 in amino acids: CASSPRSVAGASYNEQFF. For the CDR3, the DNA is TGTGCCAGCTCACCACGGTCGGTAGCGGGAGCTTCCTACAATGAGCAGTTCTTC.

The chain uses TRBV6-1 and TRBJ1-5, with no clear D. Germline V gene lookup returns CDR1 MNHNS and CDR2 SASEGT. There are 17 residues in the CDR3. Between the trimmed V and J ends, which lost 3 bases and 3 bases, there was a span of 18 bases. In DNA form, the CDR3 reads TGTGCCAGCAGTGACCTCACGCCCAGAAAGTTCAATCAGCCCCAGCATTTT. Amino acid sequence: CASSDLTPRKFNQPQHF.

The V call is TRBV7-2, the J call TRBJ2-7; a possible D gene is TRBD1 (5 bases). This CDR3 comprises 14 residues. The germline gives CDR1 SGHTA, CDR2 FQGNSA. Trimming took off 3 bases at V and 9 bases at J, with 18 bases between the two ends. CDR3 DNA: TGTGCCAGCAGCTTTCGGACACCGGATCCGGTGCAGTACTTC. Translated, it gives CASSFRTPDPVQYF.

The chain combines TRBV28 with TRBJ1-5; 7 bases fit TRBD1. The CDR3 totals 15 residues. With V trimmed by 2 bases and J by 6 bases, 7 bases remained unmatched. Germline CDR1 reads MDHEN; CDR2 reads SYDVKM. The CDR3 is CASSLVEGAGQPQHF. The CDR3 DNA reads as TGTGCCAGCAGTTTAGTTGAGGGGGCAGGTCAGCCCCAGCATTTT.

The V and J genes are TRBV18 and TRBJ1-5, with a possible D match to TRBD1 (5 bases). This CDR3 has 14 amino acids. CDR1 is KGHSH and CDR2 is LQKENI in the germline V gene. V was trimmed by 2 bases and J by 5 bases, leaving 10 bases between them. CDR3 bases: TGTGCCAGCTCACCAGGCAGGGCTGATCAGCCCCAGCATTTT. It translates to CASSPGRADQPQHF.

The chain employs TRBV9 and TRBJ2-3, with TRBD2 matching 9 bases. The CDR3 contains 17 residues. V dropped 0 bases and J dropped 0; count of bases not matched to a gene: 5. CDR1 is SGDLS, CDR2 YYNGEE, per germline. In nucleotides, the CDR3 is TGTGCCAGCAGCGTAGACGCTAGCGGGACCAGCACAGATACGCAGTATTTT. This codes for CASSVDASGTSTDTQYF.

CDR3 nucleotides: TGCGCCAGCACTATTGGGGACATCCTAGGAATGAACACTGAAGCTTTCTTT. Translated, it gives CASTIGDILGMNTEAFF. This rearrangement joins TRBV5-1 to TRBJ1-1; possibly TRBD1 for D (6 bases). This CDR3 contains 17 residues. The germline CDR1 and CDR2 sequences are SGHRS and YFSETQ. V lost 6 bases and J lost 0, with 21 bases in between.

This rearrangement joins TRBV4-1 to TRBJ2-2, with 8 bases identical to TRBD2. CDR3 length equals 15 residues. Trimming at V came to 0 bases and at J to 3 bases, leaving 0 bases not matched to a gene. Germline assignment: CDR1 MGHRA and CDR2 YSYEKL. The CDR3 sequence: CASSQELADTGELFF. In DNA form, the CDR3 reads TGCGCCAGCAGCCAAGAACTAGCGGACACCGGGGAGCTGTTTTTT.

Written as DNA, the CDR3 is TGTGCCAGCGGGTCCGACAGACCGAGGGAAAAACTGTTTTTT. Amino acid sequence: CASGSDRPREKLFF. This chain uses TRBV27 with TRBJ1-4, with D possibly matching TRBD1 (5 bases). The CDR3 has 14 residues. Trimming removed 8 bases from V and 8 bases from J, with 18 bases in between. Germline-derived CDR1 and CDR2 are MNHEY and SMNVEV (reference sequence).

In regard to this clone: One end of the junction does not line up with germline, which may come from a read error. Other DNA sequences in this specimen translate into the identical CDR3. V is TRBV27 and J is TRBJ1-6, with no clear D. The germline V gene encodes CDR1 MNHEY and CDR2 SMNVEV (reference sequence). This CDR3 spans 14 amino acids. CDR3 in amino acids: CASRPHLYNSPLHF. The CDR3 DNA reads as TGTGCCAGCAGACCCCACCTATATAATTCCCCCCTCCACTTT.

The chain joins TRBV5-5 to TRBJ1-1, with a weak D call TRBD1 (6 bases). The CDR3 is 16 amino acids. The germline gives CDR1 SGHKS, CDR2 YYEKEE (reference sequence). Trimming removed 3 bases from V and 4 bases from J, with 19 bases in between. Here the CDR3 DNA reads TGTGCCAGCAGCTGCCCGTTGGACAGTGTTGGCACTGAAGCTTTCTTT. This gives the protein CASSCPLDSVGTEAFF.

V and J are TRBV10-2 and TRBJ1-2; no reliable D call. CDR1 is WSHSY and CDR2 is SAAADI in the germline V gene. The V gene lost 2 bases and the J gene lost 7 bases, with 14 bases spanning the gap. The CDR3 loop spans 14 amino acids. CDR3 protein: CASSESGRAAGYTF. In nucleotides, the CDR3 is TGCGCCAGCAGTGAGAGCGGACGGGCGGCTGGCTACACCTTC.

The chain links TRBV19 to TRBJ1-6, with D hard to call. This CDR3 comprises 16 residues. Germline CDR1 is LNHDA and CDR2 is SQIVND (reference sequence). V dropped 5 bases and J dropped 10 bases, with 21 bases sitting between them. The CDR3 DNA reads TGTGCCAGTAGTGTCCTAGCAGGCACTCGGGGATCACCCCTCCACTTT. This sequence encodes CASSVLAGTRGSPLHF.

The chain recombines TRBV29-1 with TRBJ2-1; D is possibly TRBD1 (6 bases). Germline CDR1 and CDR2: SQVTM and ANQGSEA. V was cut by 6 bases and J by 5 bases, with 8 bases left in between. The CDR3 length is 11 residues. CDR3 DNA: TGCAGCGTGGACAGCCACAATGAGCAGTTCTTC. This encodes CSVDSHNEQFF.

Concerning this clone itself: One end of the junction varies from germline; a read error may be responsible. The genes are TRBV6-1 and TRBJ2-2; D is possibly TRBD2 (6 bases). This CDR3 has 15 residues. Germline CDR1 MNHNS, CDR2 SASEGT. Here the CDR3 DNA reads TGTACCAGCAGTGTTGGTTGGCGGGAAAACGGGGAGCTGTTTTTT. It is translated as CTSSVGWRENGELFF.

The CDR3, as DNA: TGTGCCAGCAGCCCACAGGGGTACACTGAAGCTTTCTTT. Its translation is CASSPQGYTEAFF. The rearrangement joins TRBV27 to TRBJ1-1; 7 nucleotides line up with TRBD1. Germline V gene lookup returns CDR1 MNHEY and CDR2 SMNVEV (reference sequence). Trimming took 6 bases from V and 3 from J; bases not matched to a gene: 4. This CDR3 spans 13 amino acids.

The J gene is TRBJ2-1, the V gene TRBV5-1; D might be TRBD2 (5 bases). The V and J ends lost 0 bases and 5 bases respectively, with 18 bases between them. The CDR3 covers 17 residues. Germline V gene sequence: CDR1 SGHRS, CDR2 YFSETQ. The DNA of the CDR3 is TGCGCCAGCAGCTTGGGATCCGGGCGGGCGGAACACAATGAGCAGTTCTTC. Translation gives CASSLGSGRAEHNEQFF.

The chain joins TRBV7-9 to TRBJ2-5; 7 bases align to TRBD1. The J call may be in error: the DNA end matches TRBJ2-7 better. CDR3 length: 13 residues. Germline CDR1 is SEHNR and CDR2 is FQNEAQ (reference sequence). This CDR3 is CASRSGTDYEQYF. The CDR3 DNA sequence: TGTGCCAGCAGGTCCGGGACAGACTACGAGCAGTACTTC.

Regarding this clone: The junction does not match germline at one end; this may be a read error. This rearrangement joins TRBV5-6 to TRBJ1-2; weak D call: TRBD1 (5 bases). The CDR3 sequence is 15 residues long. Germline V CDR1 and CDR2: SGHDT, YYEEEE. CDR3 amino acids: CASSLSQARDYGYAF. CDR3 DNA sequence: TGTGCCAGCAGCTTGAGTCAGGCCCGGGACTATGGCTACGCCTTC.

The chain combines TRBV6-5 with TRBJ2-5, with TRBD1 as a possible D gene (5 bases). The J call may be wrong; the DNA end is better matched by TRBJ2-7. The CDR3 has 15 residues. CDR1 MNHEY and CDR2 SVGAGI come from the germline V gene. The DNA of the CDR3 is TGTGCCAGCAGTTATGGCCAGGGCAGGACCTACGAGCAGTACTTC. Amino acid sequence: CASSYGQGRTYEQYF.

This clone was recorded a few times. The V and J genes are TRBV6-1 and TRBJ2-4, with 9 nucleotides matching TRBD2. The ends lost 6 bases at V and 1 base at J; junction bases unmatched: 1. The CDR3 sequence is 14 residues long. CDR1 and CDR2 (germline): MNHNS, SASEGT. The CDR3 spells CASRSGGAKNIQYF. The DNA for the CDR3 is TGTGCCAGCAGGAGCGGGGGGGCCAAAAACATTCAGTACTTC.

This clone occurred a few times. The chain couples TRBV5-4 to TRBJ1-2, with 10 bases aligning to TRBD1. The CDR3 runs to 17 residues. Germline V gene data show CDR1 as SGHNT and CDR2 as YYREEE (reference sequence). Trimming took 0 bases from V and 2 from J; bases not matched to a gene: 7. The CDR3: CASSLGDRGRWNYGYTF. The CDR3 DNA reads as TGTGCCAGCAGCTTGGGAGACAGGGGGCGATGGAACTATGGCTACACCTTC. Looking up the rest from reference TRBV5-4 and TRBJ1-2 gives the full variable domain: ETGVTQSPTHLIKTRGQQVTLRCSSQSGHNTVSWYQQALGQGPQFIFQYYREEENGRGNFPPRFSGLQFPNYSSELNVNALELDDSALYLCASSLGDRGRWNYGYTFGSGTRLTVV.